Below are 3 T cell receptor beta chains sequenced from a single sample in a study of blood T cell repertoires in COVID-19. Only in-frame clones appear in the TCRdb table, and some are missing; sequencing was by immunoSEQ multiplex PCR. The repertoire has 90,000 to 120,000 clones, roughly 84% of them found once; the top ten carry around 4.2%. What was sequenced was peripheral blood. The receptors were gathered from a human donor in a cohort sampled during active COVID-19.

V and J are TRBV19 and TRBJ2-2; a weak D match, TRBD2 (6 bases). The CDR3 covers 14 residues. Germline V gene sequence: CDR1 LNHDA, CDR2 SQIVND (reference sequence). The V end was cut by 3 bases, the J end by 6 bases, with 11 bases between. The CDR3 bases are TGTGCCAGTAGTATGGCTAGCGTTGCCGGGGAGCTGTTTTTT. Protein sequence: CASSMASVAGELFF.

This rearrangement joins TRBV11-1 to TRBJ2-7; the match to TRBD1 covers 9 bases. Germline-derived CDR1 and CDR2 are SGHAT and FQDESV (reference sequence). Unmatched junction bases numbered 7, after V lost 5 bases and J lost 2 bases. CDR3 length: 15 residues. The CDR3 sequence: CASSRPGQGPYEQYV. Written as DNA, the CDR3 is TGTGCCAGCAGCCGACCGGGACAGGGCCCCTACGAGCAGTACGTC.

This chain connects TRBV7-9 to TRBJ1-1, with D possibly matching TRBD1 (5 bases). The CDR3 is 15 amino acids. Per the germline V gene, CDR1 is SEHNR and CDR2 is FQNEAQ (reference sequence). V was pared by 1 base and J by 5 bases, with 14 bases between. CDR3 DNA sequence: TGTGCCAGCAGCTTAGGAGTAATGGGGGGAACTGAAGCTTTCTTT. Translating it yields CASSLGVMGGTEAFF.